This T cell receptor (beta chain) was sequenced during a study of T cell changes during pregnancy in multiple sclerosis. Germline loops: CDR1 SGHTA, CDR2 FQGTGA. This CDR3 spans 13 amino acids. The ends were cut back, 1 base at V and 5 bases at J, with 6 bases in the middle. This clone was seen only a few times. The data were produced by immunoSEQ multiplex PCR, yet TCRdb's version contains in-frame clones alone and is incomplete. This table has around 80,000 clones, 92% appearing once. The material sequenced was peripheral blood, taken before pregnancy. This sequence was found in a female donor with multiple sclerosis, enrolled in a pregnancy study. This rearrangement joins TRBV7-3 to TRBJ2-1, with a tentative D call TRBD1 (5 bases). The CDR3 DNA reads TGTGCCAGCAGCTTAAGCAGGGACAATGAGCAGTTCTTC. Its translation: CASSLSRDNEQFF.